One and the same sample provided the 21 T cell receptor beta chains below, sequenced in a study of blood T cell repertoires in COVID-19. TCRdb keeps only in-frame clones here, not all; method: immunoSEQ multiplex PCR. Of about 73,000 clones in the sample, 84% were seen once. The sequenced sample consisted of peripheral blood. All receptors derive from a human donor in a cohort sampled during active COVID-19.

This clone was detected only once. The chain couples TRBV1 to TRBJ2-1; the tabulated D call, TRBD2, remains unverified against the DNA. TRBV1 is a known pseudogene. CDR3 size: 18 residues. For the CDR3, the DNA is TGCACCAGCTACCCCACGGGGAATGGGGGGTTCCCCTACAATGAGCAGTTCTTC. This gives the protein CTSYPTGNGGFPYNEQFF.

V is TRBV11-2 and J is TRBJ1-1; TRBD1 is a possible D gene (5 bases). Trimming removed 1 base from V and 2 bases from J, with 8 bases in between. CDR3 length equals 14 residues. Germline values: CDR1 SGHAT, CDR2 FQNNGV. The CDR3 bases are TGTGCCAGCAGCTTAGCAGGGACTAACACTGAAGCTTTCTTT. It is translated as CASSLAGTNTEAFF.

The chain links TRBV14 to TRBJ2-2; the D gene is possibly TRBD1 (5 bases). The CDR3 sequence is 14 residues long. The germline V gene has CDR1 SGHDN and CDR2 FVKESK. Trimming took 1 base from V and 3 from J, leaving 6 bases between them. CDR3 in DNA: TGTGCCAGCAGCCAAGCAGGGTACACCGGGGAGCTGTTTTTT. Its protein is CASSQAGYTGELFF. The full variable domain, its missing parts supplied by reference TRBV14 and TRBJ2-2, is EAGVTQFPSHSVIEKGQTVTLRCDPISGHDNLYWYRRVMGKEIKFLLHFVKESKQDESGMPNNRFLAERTGGTYSTLKVQPAELEDSGVYFCASSQAGYTGELFFGEGSRLTVL.

The gene calls are TRBV28 and TRBJ2-7, with a possible D match to TRBD2 (7 bases). The CDR3 length is 19 residues. The V gene's germline CDR1 is MDHEN and CDR2 SYDVKM. The V gene lost 2 bases and the J gene lost 3 bases, with 26 bases spanning the gap. This CDR3 is CASSLARGGERGRSYEQYF. The CDR3 coding sequence is TGTGCCAGCAGTTTAGCAAGGGGAGGGGAGAGGGGGAGAAGCTACGAGCAGTACTTC.

V usage is TRBV10-3 and J usage is TRBJ2-2; 9 bases align to TRBD2. Germline loops: CDR1 ENHRY, CDR2 SYGVKD. This CDR3 contains 14 residues. The ends lost 10 bases at V and 3 bases at J; junction bases unmatched: 6. The CDR3: CATEAGGYTGELFF. For the CDR3, the DNA is TGTGCCACCGAGGCGGGGGGGTACACCGGGGAGCTGTTTTTT.

The gene calls are TRBV4-1 and TRBJ2-5; 7 bases agree with TRBD1. The CDR3 has 15 residues. V lost 1 base and J lost 1; bases outside the gene matches: 3. Germline V gene sequence: CDR1 MGHRA, CDR2 YSYEKL. The CDR3 reads CASSQVRDSQETQYF. The DNA of the CDR3 is TGCGCCAGCAGCCAAGTCCGGGACAGCCAAGAGACCCAGTACTTC.

The genes are TRBV3-1 (or the pseudogene TRBV3-2) and TRBJ2-7; D may be TRBD2 (6 bases). Germline CDR1 is LGHDT and CDR2 is YNNKEL (reference sequence). The CDR3 loop spans 14 amino acids. V lost 2 bases, J lost 3 bases, and 11 bases lay in between. CDR3 sequence (DNA): TGTGCCAGCAGCCAATGGGGGACTGACTACGAGCAGTACTTC. Translation gives CASSQWGTDYEQYF.

Here the CDR3 DNA reads TGTGCCAGCAGCTCGGGGACAGGGGCTGGAAACACCATATATTTT. As protein: CASSSGTGAGNTIYF. This chain uses TRBV5-6 with TRBJ1-3, with TRBD1 matching over 10 bases. Germline assignment: CDR1 SGHDT and CDR2 YYEEEE. With 3 bases clipped from V and 2 bases from J, the junction kept 2 bases outside the gene matches. The length of the CDR3 is 15 residues.

The chain has TRBV18 and TRBJ2-3, with D unresolved. This CDR3 has 15 residues. Germline CDR1 KGHSH, CDR2 LQKENI. V was shortened by 5 bases and J by 4 bases, with 16 bases between the two germline ends. The CDR3 DNA follows: TGTGCCAGCTCATTGAAAGATATAGGAGCAGATACGCAGTATTTT. It translates to CASSLKDIGADTQYF.

V and J are TRBV5-1 and TRBJ1-1; no reliable D call. CDR3 size: 14 residues. V gave up 0 bases and J gave up 3 bases, with 9 bases separating them. Germline V lookup: CDR1 SGHRS, CDR2 YFSETQ. CDR3 DNA: TGCGCCAGCAGCTTGGCCGGTGGTTACACTGAAGCTTTCTTT. It encodes CASSLAGGYTEAFF.

In this sample, this clone turned up a few times. The rearrangement uses TRBV9 and TRBJ2-2; TRBD2 is a possible D gene (5 bases). V lost 4 bases and J lost 5, with 18 bases in between. The CDR3 is made up of 16 amino acids. Germline assignment: CDR1 SGDLS and CDR2 YYNGEE. The CDR3 nucleotides are TGTGCCAGCAGCCCTAGGGTATCACGCGGGACCGGGGAGCTGTTTTTT. Translation gives CASSPRVSRGTGELFF.

The genes are TRBV6-5 and TRBJ2-7; D is unresolved. In germline, CDR1 is MNHEY, CDR2 SVGAGI. The CDR3 is made up of 14 amino acids. Trimming cost V 11 bases and J 4 bases, with 21 bases left between them. The CDR3 here is CASKEDSAYYEQYF. The CDR3 DNA follows: TGTGCCTCGAAGGAAGACTCAGCCTATTACGAGCAGTACTTC.

The rearrangement uses TRBV5-4 and TRBJ2-7; maybe TRBD2 (5 bases). The germline V and J ends were trimmed by 0 bases and 0 bases, with 13 bases remaining between them. This CDR3 comprises 16 residues. Germline-derived CDR1 and CDR2 are SGHNT and YYREEE (reference sequence). CDR3 loop: CASSLAYTGLSYEQYF. The CDR3 region has the DNA TGTGCCAGCAGCTTGGCTTATACTGGACTCTCCTACGAGCAGTACTTC.

The gene calls are TRBV19 and TRBJ2-3; 13 bases align to TRBD2. J was trimmed by 1 base and V by 5 bases; bases with no gene match: 9. The CDR3 runs to 18 residues. The germline V gene has CDR1 LNHDA and CDR2 SQIVND (reference sequence). This CDR3 reads CASSPLAGGLRGTDTQYF. The CDR3 DNA is TGTGCCAGTAGTCCACTAGCGGGGGGGCTTCGGGGCACAGATACGCAGTATTTT.

This clone was observed a single time. CDR3 residues: CAISDRGVGTDTQYF. The CDR3 DNA reads TGTGCCATCAGTGACAGGGGGGTTGGCACAGATACGCAGTATTTT. The rearrangement joins TRBV10-3 to TRBJ2-3, with a tentative D call TRBD1 (7 bases). Germline CDR1 reads ENHRY; CDR2 reads SYGVKD. V lost 3 bases to trimming and J lost 1 base, with 11 bases between them. The CDR3 is made up of 15 amino acids.

The chain links TRBV4-1 to TRBJ2-7; the match to TRBD2 covers 11 bases. CDR3 length equals 16 residues. Germline values: CDR1 MGHRA, CDR2 YSYEKL. The trim removed 1 base at V and 2 bases at J, leaving 4 bases unmatched. Here the CDR3 DNA reads TGCGCCAGCAGCCAAGTCGGGACTAGCGGAGCCTACGAGCAGTACTTC. Translating gives CASSQVGTSGAYEQYF.

The CDR3 sequence: CASSRDSNNSPLHF. The DNA for the CDR3 is TGTGCCAGCAGCAGGGACAGCAATAATTCACCCCTCCACTTT. This chain uses TRBV2 with TRBJ1-6; 7 bases agree with TRBD1. Per germline, CDR1 SNHLY and CDR2 FYNNEI. V lost 6 bases to trimming and J lost 5 bases; unmatched junction nucleotides: 4. This CDR3 is 14 amino acids long.

J is TRBJ1-2 and V is TRBV5-1; D unclear. The length of the CDR3 is 16 residues. CDR1 is SGHRS, CDR2 YFSETQ, per germline. V dropped 0 bases and J dropped 6 bases, with 18 bases sitting between them. In DNA form, the CDR3 reads TGCGCCAGCAGCTTGGATACTGCAAAGCCTCCGAATGGCTACACCTTC. This codes for CASSLDTAKPPNGYTF. The variable domain in full, completed from reference TRBV5-1 and TRBJ1-2, reads KAGVTQTPRYLIKTRGQQVTLSCSPISGHRSVSWYQQTPGQGLQFLFEYFSETQRNKGNFPGRFSGRQFSNSRSEMNVSTLELGDSALYLCASSLDTAKPPNGYTFGSGTRLTVV.

The J gene is TRBJ2-1, the V gene TRBV4-3; 7 bases align to TRBD1. The CDR3 runs to 16 residues. The junction had 5 bases not matched to a gene; V was cut back by 1 base and J by 2 bases. The germline CDR1 and CDR2 sequences are LGHNA and YSLEER. The CDR3 loop reads CASSQVLQGAYNEQFF. Here the CDR3 DNA reads TGCGCCAGCAGCCAAGTTCTGCAGGGGGCCTACAATGAGCAGTTCTTC.

V gene TRBV6-5 combines with J gene TRBJ2-1; D possibly corresponds to TRBD2 (6 bases). Germline V CDR1 and CDR2: MNHEY, SVGAGI. The CDR3 contains 16 residues. The V end lost 4 bases, the J end lost 5 bases, and 18 bases lay between the germline ends. CDR3 region: CASSSRGRGRHNEQFF. In DNA, the CDR3 is TGTGCCAGCAGTTCGCGGGGTCGGGGGAGGCACAATGAGCAGTTCTTC.

The rearrangement joins TRBV10-2 to TRBJ2-1, with TRBD1 matching over 7 bases. Germline-derived CDR1 and CDR2 are WSHSY and SAAADI. The CDR3 covers 16 residues. The V and J ends lost 4 bases and 0 bases, in that order; junction bases with no gene match: 6. The CDR3 DNA reads TGCGCCAGCAGTGCCCGCAGGGACAGCTCCTACAATGAGCAGTTCTTC. Protein sequence: CASSARRDSSYNEQFF.